The sequence of this T cell receptor beta chain was determined in a study of T cell responses to AZD1222 COVID-19 vaccine. Findings of the study overall: Two AZD1222 administrations were followed by greater Spike-specific TCR breadth and depth.

V lost 1 base, J lost 4 bases, and 13 bases lay in between. The CDR3 is 15 residues long. CDR1 and CDR2 (germline): SGHAT, FQNNGV. TCRdb's copy holds only in-frame clones and misses some; the assay was immunoSEQ multiplex PCR. The data hold more than 95,000 clones, with less than 95% observed a single time. On this clone: What it recognizes is unknown.

This sequence was found in an adult in good health. Specimen: peripheral blood, collected on day 0 of AZD1222 vaccination. V is TRBV11-2 and J is TRBJ1-1; D remains unclear. CDR3 sequence (DNA): TGTGCCAGCAGCTTAGCCGTGGCGGGATCCACTGAAGCTTTCTTT. Amino acid sequence: CASSLAVAGSTEAFF.